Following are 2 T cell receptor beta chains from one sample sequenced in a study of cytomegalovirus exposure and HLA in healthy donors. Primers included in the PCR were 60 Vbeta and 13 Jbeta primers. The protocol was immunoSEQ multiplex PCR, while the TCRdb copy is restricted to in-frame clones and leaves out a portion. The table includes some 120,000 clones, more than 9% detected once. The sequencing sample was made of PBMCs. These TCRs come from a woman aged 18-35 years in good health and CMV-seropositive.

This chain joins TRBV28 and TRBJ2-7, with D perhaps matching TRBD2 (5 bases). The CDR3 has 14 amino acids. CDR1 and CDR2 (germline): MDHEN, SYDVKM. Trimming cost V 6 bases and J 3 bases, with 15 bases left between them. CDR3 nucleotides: TGTGCCAGCAGCGGGCCCGCACGGGGCTACGAGCAGTACTTC. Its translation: CASSGPARGYEQYF. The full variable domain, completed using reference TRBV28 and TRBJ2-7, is DVKVTQSSRYLVKRTGEKVFLECVQDMDHENMFWYRQDPGLGLRLIYFSYDVKMKEKGDIPEGYSVSREKKERFSLILESASTNQTSMYLCASSGPARGYEQYFGPGTRLTVT.

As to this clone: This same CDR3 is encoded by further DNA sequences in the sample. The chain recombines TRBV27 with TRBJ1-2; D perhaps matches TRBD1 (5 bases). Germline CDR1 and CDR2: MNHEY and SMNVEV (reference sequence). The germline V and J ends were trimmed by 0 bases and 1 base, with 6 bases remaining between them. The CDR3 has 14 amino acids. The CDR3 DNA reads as TGTGCCAGCAGTTTATCCCAGGGTAACTATGGCTACACCTTC. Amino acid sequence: CASSLSQGNYGYTF.